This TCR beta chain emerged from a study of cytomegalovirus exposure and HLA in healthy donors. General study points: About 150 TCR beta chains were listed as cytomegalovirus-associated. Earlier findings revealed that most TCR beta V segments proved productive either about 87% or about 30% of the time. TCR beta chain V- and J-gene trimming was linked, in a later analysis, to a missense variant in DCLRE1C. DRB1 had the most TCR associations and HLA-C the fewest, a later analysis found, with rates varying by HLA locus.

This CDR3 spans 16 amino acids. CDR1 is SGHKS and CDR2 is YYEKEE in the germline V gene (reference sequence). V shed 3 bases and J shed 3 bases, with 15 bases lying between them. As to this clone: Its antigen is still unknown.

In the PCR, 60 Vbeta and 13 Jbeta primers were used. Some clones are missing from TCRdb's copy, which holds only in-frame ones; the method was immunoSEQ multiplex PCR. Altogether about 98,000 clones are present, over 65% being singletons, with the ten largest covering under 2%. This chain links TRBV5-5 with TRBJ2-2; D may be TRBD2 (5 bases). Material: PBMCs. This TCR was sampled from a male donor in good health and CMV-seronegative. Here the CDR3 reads CASSSPRGQHTGELFF. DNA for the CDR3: TGTGCCAGCAGCTCGCCCCGGGGTCAGCACACCGGGGAGCTGTTTTTT.